Shown below are 13 T cell receptor beta chains from a single sample sequenced in a study of blood T cells in healthy people across ages. Alongside a J-beta primer mix, a sample-barcoded 5' primer served in a second PCR lasting about 7 to 12 cycles. TCRdb itself ran the 5' RACE reads through MiXCR, one entry per CDR3 protein. This sample yields about 1 million distinct CDR3 sequences, of which more than 35% are seen a single time; about 20% belongs to the top ten. The sequenced material came from blood. The origin of the receptors is a woman aged 55-75 years in good health.

The gene calls are TRBV27 and TRBJ1-1; D possibly corresponds to TRBD1 (6 bases). The germline V and J ends were trimmed by 6 bases and 0 bases, with 17 bases remaining between them. There are 16 residues in the CDR3. The germline V gene has CDR1 MNHEY and CDR2 SMNVEV (reference sequence). For the CDR3, the DNA is TGTGCCAGCAGGACCAGGGGAAGGGACATGAACACTGAAGCTTTCTTT. It is translated as CASRTRGRDMNTEAFF.

The V call is TRBV18, the J call TRBJ2-7, with D perhaps matching TRBD1 (6 bases). V lost 5 bases to trimming and J lost 0 bases, with 14 bases between them. Germline V gene sequence: CDR1 KGHSH, CDR2 LQKENI. This CDR3 is built from 15 residues. The CDR3 protein is CASSSRGQPSYEQYF. Written as DNA, the CDR3 is TGTGCCAGCTCATCCAGGGGACAACCCTCCTACGAGCAGTACTTC. The whole variable domain, remainder taken from reference TRBV18 and TRBJ2-7, is NAGVMQNPRHLVRRRGQEARLRCSPMKGHSHVYWYRQLPEEGLKFMVYLQKENIIDESGMPKERFSAEFPKEGPSILRIQQVVRGDSAAYFCASSSRGQPSYEQYFGPGTRLTVT.

This clonotype was detected only a few times. J is TRBJ2-1 and V is TRBV6-1; D possibly matches TRBD1 or TRBD2 (5 bases each). Trimming took off 1 base at V and 4 bases at J, with 20 bases between the two ends. The CDR3 is 18 residues long. Germline V CDR1 and CDR2: MNHNS, SASEGT. The CDR3 DNA follows: TGTGCCAGCAGTGAAGGACAGACACTAGACAAGCTTTACAATGAGCAGTTCTTC. This sequence encodes CASSEGQTLDKLYNEQFF.

V and J are TRBV6-2 or TRBV6-3 and TRBJ1-6; 8 nucleotides align to TRBD1. With V trimmed by 2 bases and J by 11 bases, 5 bases remained unmatched. Germline-derived CDR1 and CDR2 are MNHEY and SVGEGT. The CDR3 is made up of 14 amino acids. The CDR3 sequence: CASSYTGQVTPLHF. The CDR3 DNA reads TGTGCCAGCAGTTACACGGGACAGGTTACACCCCTCCACTTT.

The genes are TRBV4-1 and TRBJ2-1; no clear D. The germline V and J ends were trimmed by 4 bases and 8 bases, with 15 bases remaining between them. Germline CDR1 and CDR2: MGHRA and YSYEKL. The CDR3 sequence is 14 residues long. The CDR3 reads CASSPGFRSDEQFF. Written as DNA, the CDR3 is TGCGCCAGCAGCCCCGGCTTTAGGAGCGATGAGCAGTTCTTC.

V usage is TRBV18 and J usage is TRBJ2-5; D is perhaps TRBD1 or TRBD2 (5 bases each). Germline V gene sequence: CDR1 KGHSH, CDR2 LQKENI. The ends were cut back, 5 bases at V and 6 bases at J, with 16 bases in the middle. The CDR3 loop spans 14 amino acids. CDR3 coding DNA: TGTGCCAGCTCATCGAAACGGACGGGACAGACCCAGTACTTC. This encodes CASSSKRTGQTQYF.

V is TRBV12-3 or TRBV12-4 and J is TRBJ2-1, with D hard to call. This CDR3 spans 12 amino acids. V was clipped by 3 bases and J by 8 bases, with 8 bases between them. The CDR3 loop is CASSFSRDEQFF. The CDR3 nucleotides read TGTGCCAGCAGTTTCTCCCGGGATGAGCAGTTCTTC.

This clonotype appeared once. The chain has TRBV6-2 or TRBV6-3 and TRBJ2-5; D may be TRBD1 or TRBD2 (5 bases each). V was clipped by 0 bases and J by 7 bases, with 6 bases between them. Germline V gene sequence: CDR1 MNHEY, CDR2 SVGEGT. The CDR3 contains 12 residues. CDR3 in DNA: TGTGCCAGCAGTTACTCGAGGGGGACCCAGTACTTC. Translation: CASSYSRGTQYF.

The rearrangement uses TRBV27 and TRBJ2-3; TRBD2 matches 12 bases. Germline V gene data show CDR1 as MNHEY and CDR2 as SMNVEV (reference sequence). This CDR3 has 18 residues. V trimming: 4 bases; J trimming: 4 bases; junction bases outside the gene matches: 12. CDR3 coding DNA: TGTGCCAGCAGTTCCCAAGTCATGACTAGCGGGAGTCCAGATACGCAGTATTTT. Translation: CASSSQVMTSGSPDTQYF.

This sequence joins TRBV12-3 or TRBV12-4 and TRBJ2-5, with TRBD2 identical over 9 bases. CDR3 size: 14 residues. Germline trimming cut 6 bases from V and 3 bases from J; bases unmatched to any gene: 5. The CDR3: CASSLAGFEETQYF. DNA of the CDR3: TGTGCCAGCAGCCTAGCGGGGTTCGAAGAGACCCAGTACTTC.

Only one count was recorded for this clonotype. The rearrangement uses TRBV29-1 and TRBJ2-7; 10 nucleotides match TRBD1. The J call may be faulty, since TRBJ2-5 better matches the DNA end. The CDR3 has 15 residues. Germline V gives CDR1 SQVTM, CDR2 ANQGSEA. The CDR3 here is CSVGPRQGAGETQYF. The CDR3 region has the DNA TGCAGCGTTGGCCCCCGACAGGGGGCGGGGGAGACCCAGTACTTC.

This clonotype was detected a few times. The chain combines TRBV27 with TRBJ2-5, with D possibly matching TRBD1 (5 bases). TRBJ2-7 matches the DNA end more closely, so the J call is doubtful. Germline CDR1 is MNHEY and CDR2 is SMNVEV (reference sequence). The CDR3 is made up of 14 amino acids. CDR3 coding DNA: TGTGCCAGCAGTTCCAGGGTGGTAGGGTACGAGCAGTACTTC. Protein: CASSSRVVGYEQYF.

The chain has TRBV9 and TRBJ2-7; 7 bases fit TRBD1. V lost 4 bases and J lost 3; bases outside the gene matches: 7. Germline loops: CDR1 SGDLS, CDR2 YYNGEE. The CDR3 extends over 14 amino acids. The CDR3 region has the DNA TGTGCCAGCAGCCTCGGGACAGCCCTCTACGAGCAGTACTTC. This translates into CASSLGTALYEQYF.